This T cell receptor (beta chain) was obtained from a study of shared clonotypes between healthy human individuals. Overall study context: Plates per donor: three CD4 naive, three CD4 memory, two CD8 naive, one CD8 memory.

As regards this clone: Antigen: not known. Other DNA sequences in the sample encode the same CDR3.

Per the germline V gene, CDR1 is SGHRS and CDR2 is YFSETQ. The V and J ends lost 0 bases and 6 bases, in that order; junction bases with no gene match: 4. The CDR3 is made up of 15 amino acids. General observations from the study: Generally, naive subsets (rather than memory subsets) showed larger estimated richness.

Each sorted subset replicate got 200 ng genomic DNA, tens of thousands of genomes. Sequencing was performed with immunoSEQ multiplex PCR; in TCRdb, only in-frame clones are kept and a portion is missing. Among 1,100,000 or so clones, about 80% were seen once, and the ten largest hold roughly 0.56%. The sequenced material came from memory CD4+ T cells from PBMCs. Subset described: CD45RA-negative fraction. This TCR was sampled from a man between 18 and 29 years old in good health. Some clones in this sample may be carry-over from other donors' samples. The chain joins TRBV5-1 to TRBJ2-2, with 8 bases matching TRBD2. In DNA form, the CDR3 reads TGCGCCAGCAGCTTGGCTTTAGCGGGACCCGGGGAGCTGTTTTTT. Encoded protein: CASSLALAGPGELFF.